Here is one T cell receptor (beta chain) with its context. The record originates from a study of T cells after yellow fever vaccination. Template-switching 5'RACE yielded the TCR cDNA; a universal primer site and UMIs were added in the process. From the 5' RACE reads, TCRdb called clonotypes with MiXCR, one entry per CDR3 protein. The sample consists of 180,000 or so distinct CDR3 sequences, about 10% of them appearing once. Germline V gene sequence: CDR1 SNHLY, CDR2 FYNNEI. V lost 2 bases to trimming and J lost 2 bases; unmatched junction nucleotides: 4. The length of the CDR3 is 16 residues. The chain links TRBV2 to TRBJ2-5; TRBD2 agrees at 11 bases. The receptor was isolated from a man between 18 and 35 years old who received the YFV17D yellow fever vaccine. The sample here was CD8+ T cells sorted from PBMCs, taken 15 days after the yellow fever booster vaccination. CDR3 protein: CASSEWGTSGQETQYF. Written as DNA, the CDR3 is TGTGCCAGCAGTGAATGGGGGACTAGCGGTCAAGAGACCCAGTACTTC.